Each of the 15 T cell receptor beta chains below was sequenced from the same sample in a study of cytomegalovirus exposure and HLA in healthy donors. The study ran its PCR with 60 Vbeta and 13 Jbeta primers. Repertoires were generated with immunoSEQ multiplex PCR, while TCRdb's copy carries only in-frame clones and drops some. The data contain some 150,000 clones, approximately 80% of them singletons. Sequenced input: PBMCs. Receptors originate from a man between 50 and 59 years old in good health and CMV-seropositive.

This chain uses TRBV9 with TRBJ1-2, with D possibly being TRBD1 (5 bases). Between the trimmed V and J ends, which lost 0 bases and 3 bases, there was a span of 9 bases. The CDR3 consists of 14 residues. Germline-derived CDR1 and CDR2 are SGDLS and YYNGEE. The chain's CDR3 is CASSVGPGYYGYTF. CDR3 DNA: TGTGCCAGCAGCGTAGGCCCAGGGTACTATGGCTACACCTTC.

This chain joins TRBV5-6 and TRBJ2-7; TRBD1 matches 8 bases. After removal of 5 bases from V and 0 bases from J, the junction contained 7 bases not matched to a gene. Germline V gives CDR1 SGHDT, CDR2 YYEEEE. The CDR3 runs 15 residues. In nucleotides, the CDR3 is TGTGCCAGCAGTTACGGGACAGGTCGCTCCTACGAGCAGTACTTC. Its protein product is CASSYGTGRSYEQYF.

J is TRBJ2-3 and V is TRBV7-9; 9 nucleotides line up with TRBD1. Germline CDR1 SEHNR, CDR2 FQNEAQ (reference sequence). CDR3 length equals 14 residues. V lost 5 bases to trimming and J lost 4 bases; unmatched junction nucleotides: 4. The CDR3 protein is CASSVDRGPDTQYF. CDR3 nucleotide sequence: TGTGCCAGCAGCGTGGACAGGGGACCAGATACGCAGTATTTT.

CDR3 residues: CAWSRQGQETQYF. In DNA form, the CDR3 reads TGTGCCTGGAGTCGACAGGGCCAAGAGACCCAGTACTTC. The chain is built from TRBV30 and TRBJ2-5; 7 nucleotides match TRBD1. Unmatched junction bases numbered 1, after V lost 2 bases and J lost 1 base. This CDR3 is built from 13 residues. CDR1 GTSNPN and CDR2 SVGIG come from the germline V gene (reference sequence).

This clone appeared once. The chain couples TRBV18 to TRBJ2-7; D gene uncertain. CDR1 KGHSH and CDR2 LQKENI come from the germline V gene. Trimming shortened V by 0 bases and J by 2 bases, and 5 bases separated the two germline ends. The CDR3 has 13 residues. The CDR3 here is CASSPPTAYEQYF. CDR3 bases: TGTGCCAGCTCACCACCAACAGCCTACGAGCAGTACTTC.

The rearrangement uses TRBV5-1 and TRBJ2-2; D is perhaps TRBD2 (6 bases). Trimming shortened V by 4 bases and J by 8 bases, and 21 bases separated the two germline ends. CDR1 and CDR2 (germline): SGHRS, YFSETQ. The CDR3 is 16 amino acids. The DNA of the CDR3 is TGCGCCAGCAGCCCCCGGGACTCCTTTTCTGCGGGGGAGCTGTTTTTT. This translates into CASSPRDSFSAGELFF.

The rearrangement uses TRBV18 and TRBJ1-2, with 10 positions matching TRBD1. CDR1 and CDR2 (germline): KGHSH, LQKENI. The CDR3 loop spans 13 amino acids. Trimming cost V 5 bases and J 5 bases; bases outside gene matches: 2. The CDR3 DNA follows: TGTGCCAGCTCAGTGGACAGGGGGTATGGCTACACCTTC. Translating gives CASSVDRGYGYTF.

V gene TRBV6-5 combines with J gene TRBJ2-1, with TRBD2 matching 8 bases. Germline CDR1 is MNHEY and CDR2 is SVGAGI. V lost 6 bases, J lost 12 bases, and 7 bases stayed unmatched. The CDR3 is made up of 12 amino acids. CDR3 sequence reads: CASRKIGGGQFF. CDR3 nucleotide sequence: TGTGCCAGCAGAAAGATCGGGGGGGGGCAGTTCTTC.

J is TRBJ2-3 and V is TRBV5-1; TRBD2 aligns across 10 bases. The CDR3 is 15 residues long. The ends lost 7 bases at V and 1 base at J; junction bases unmatched: 6. The V gene's germline CDR1 is SGHRS and CDR2 YFSETQ. For the CDR3, the DNA is TGCGCCAGCGATTCGCTAGCGGGGGGCACAGATACGCAGTATTTT. Amino acid sequence: CASDSLAGGTDTQYF.

This clone was detected only once. This rearrangement joins TRBV30 to TRBJ2-3; 9 bases align to TRBD1. Germline values: CDR1 GTSNPN, CDR2 SVGIG (reference sequence). The ends lost 3 bases at V and 6 bases at J; junction bases unmatched: 7. This CDR3 comprises 14 residues. CDR3: CAWSRQGGGDTQYF. In DNA form, the CDR3 reads TGTGCCTGGAGCCGACAGGGGGGAGGGGATACGCAGTATTTT.

The J gene is TRBJ1-1, the V gene TRBV9; D call uncertain. Germline V gene data show CDR1 as SGDLS and CDR2 as YYNGEE. V gave up 0 bases and J gave up 5 bases, with 14 bases separating them. The CDR3 loop spans 15 amino acids. The CDR3 is CASSVVDTPGTEAFF. The CDR3 region has the DNA TGTGCCAGCAGCGTAGTTGACACCCCTGGGACTGAAGCTTTCTTT.

The chain is built from TRBV2 and TRBJ2-2; D possibly corresponds to TRBD1 (7 bases). There are 18 residues in the CDR3. Trimming pared 2 bases from V and 1 base from J, leaving 17 bases between. Germline V lookup: CDR1 SNHLY, CDR2 FYNNEI. The CDR3 region has the DNA TGTGCCAGCAGTGAATTTCGGGGGACAGAATTGAACACCGGGGAGCTGTTTTTT. Protein product: CASSEFRGTELNTGELFF.

J is TRBJ2-1 and V is TRBV6-5; 7 bases match TRBD2. The CDR3 covers 14 residues. Germline loops: CDR1 MNHEY, CDR2 SVGAGI. With 2 bases clipped from V and 5 bases from J, the junction kept 3 bases outside the gene matches. The CDR3 sequence is CASSYLAENNEQFF. The CDR3 bases are TGTGCCAGCAGTTACCTAGCGGAGAACAATGAGCAGTTCTTC.

The genes are TRBV11-3 and TRBJ2-3; the match to TRBD2 covers 12 bases. This CDR3 is 14 amino acids long. The ends lost 8 bases at V and 6 bases at J; junction bases unmatched: 6. The germline gives CDR1 SGHNT, CDR2 YENEEA. The DNA for the CDR3 is TGTGCCAGCTCTAGCGGGGGGGCCGTGGATACGCAGTATTTT. It encodes CASSSGGAVDTQYF.

CDR3 amino acids: CASSLGTSGRGTDTQYF. CDR3 bases: TGTGCCAGCAGCTTGGGAACTAGCGGGAGGGGAACAGATACGCAGTATTTT. V and J are TRBV5-6 and TRBJ2-3; 13 bases are shared with TRBD2. From germline, CDR1 is SGHDT and CDR2 YYEEEE. The CDR3 length is 17 residues. V lost 0 bases and J lost 3; bases outside the gene matches: 4.